These 21 T cell receptor beta chains originate from one sample sequenced in a study of blood T cell repertoires in COVID-19. Assay: immunoSEQ multiplex PCR; the TCRdb copy retains only in-frame clones and omits some. The table lists roughly 82,000 clones, around four fifths of them singletons. The sequenced sample was peripheral blood. These receptor sequences come from a woman aged 55-70 years with acute or convalescent COVID-19.

The chain employs TRBV30 and TRBJ1-5, with D possibly matching TRBD1 (5 bases). CDR1 is GTSNPN, CDR2 SVGIG, per germline (reference sequence). CDR3 length equals 13 residues. Trimming shortened V by 0 bases and J by 5 bases, and 8 bases separated the two germline ends. The DNA for the CDR3 is TGTGCCTGGAGTGTACCCAGGGATCAGCCCCAGCATTTT. Protein: CAWSVPRDQPQHF.

In regard to this clone: Other nucleotide sequences from this sample produce the same CDR3. This chain uses TRBV9 with TRBJ1-4, with 9 bases matching TRBD1. The CDR3 is made up of 15 amino acids. Losses at the gene ends were 2 bases for V and 1 base for J; bases not matched to a gene: 0. The germline V gene encodes CDR1 SGDLS and CDR2 YYNGEE. The CDR3 is CASSVGQGTNEKLFF. CDR3 DNA sequence: TGTGCCAGCAGCGTGGGACAGGGAACTAATGAAAAACTGTTTTTT. The variable domain in full, with the rest retrieved from reference TRBV9 and TRBJ1-4, is DSGVTQTPKHLITATGQRVTLRCSPRSGDLSVYWYQQSLDQGLQFLIQYYNGEERAKGNILERFSAQQFPDLHSELNLSSLELGDSALYFCASSVGQGTNEKLFFGSGTQLSVL.

The gene calls are TRBV5-6 and TRBJ1-2; 8 bases map to TRBD1. Germline CDR1 and CDR2: SGHDT and YYEEEE. V shed 4 bases and J 8 bases; nucleotides not matched to a gene: 7. The CDR3 is made up of 13 amino acids. For the CDR3, the DNA is TGTGCCAGCAGCATCGACAGGGGCGGAGGCTACACCTTC. Protein sequence: CASSIDRGGGYTF.

The chain employs TRBV29-1 and TRBJ1-3; a possible D gene is TRBD1 (6 bases). The V end was cut by 4 bases, the J end by 2 bases, with 12 bases between. The CDR3 sequence is 14 residues long. CDR1 and CDR2 (germline): SQVTM, ANQGSEA. Written as DNA, the CDR3 is TGCAGCGTTGCAAGAGGGGGAACTGGAAACACCATATATTTT. The encoded protein is CSVARGGTGNTIYF.

The CDR3 reads CASSPDRTYGYTF. Written as DNA, the CDR3 is TGTGCCAGTAGTCCAGACAGGACCTATGGCTACACCTTC. The chain uses TRBV19 and TRBJ1-2; D is perhaps TRBD1 (6 bases). This CDR3 has 13 amino acids. Germline V gene data show CDR1 as LNHDA and CDR2 as SQIVND (reference sequence). The V end was cut by 5 bases, the J end by 4 bases, with 11 bases between.

The chain combines TRBV11-2 with TRBJ1-4, with 7 bases aligning to TRBD1. Germline V CDR1 and CDR2: SGHAT, FQNNGV. V lost 0 bases and J lost 7; bases outside the gene matches: 5. The CDR3 covers 15 residues. CDR3 loop: CASSLDRGNGEKLFF. The CDR3 DNA reads TGTGCCAGCAGCTTAGACAGGGGGAACGGTGAAAAACTGTTTTTT. The full variable domain, completed using reference TRBV11-2 and TRBJ1-4, is EAGVAQSPRYKIIEKRQSVAFWCNPISGHATLYWYQQILGQGPKLLIQFQNNGVVDDSQLPKDRFSAERLKGVDSTLKIQPAKLEDSAVYLCASSLDRGNGEKLFFGSGTQLSVL.

V usage is TRBV5-1 and J usage is TRBJ1-1; possibly TRBD1 for D (6 bases). CDR3 length: 14 residues. Trimming shortened V by 2 bases and J by 1 base, and 9 bases separated the two germline ends. Germline V CDR1 and CDR2: SGHRS, YFSETQ. CDR3 sequence reads: CASSFNRANTEAFF. The CDR3 DNA follows: TGCGCCAGCAGCTTCAACAGGGCGAACACTGAAGCTTTCTTT.

This clone has a single count. The rearrangement joins TRBV11-3 to TRBJ2-3; 9 positions agree with TRBD2. The CDR3 length is 15 residues. Germline-derived CDR1 and CDR2 are SGHNT and YENEEA. Germline trimming cut 1 base from V and 8 bases from J; bases unmatched to any gene: 7. The CDR3 protein is CASSLVAGGPVTQYF. CDR3 coding DNA: TGTGCCAGCAGCTTAGTTGCGGGAGGGCCTGTTACGCAGTATTTT. Full variable domain (rest looked up from reference TRBV11-3 and TRBJ2-3): EAGVVQSPRYKIIEKKQPVAFWCNPISGHNTLYWYLQNLGQGPELLIRYENEEAVDDSQLPKDRFSAERLKGVDSTLKIQPAELGDSAVYLCASSLVAGGPVTQYFGPGTRLTVL.

V usage is TRBV9 and J usage is TRBJ2-7; D remains ambiguous. Germline CDR1 SGDLS, CDR2 YYNGEE. The CDR3 is 15 amino acids. Trimming removed 0 bases from V and 7 bases from J, with 17 bases in between. The CDR3 protein is CASSVATGYDSEQYF. Here the CDR3 DNA reads TGTGCCAGCAGCGTAGCTACCGGTTACGACTCGGAGCAGTACTTC.

The DNA for the CDR3 is TGTGCCAGCAGCTCCGGGACACACATGAACACTGAAGCTTTCTTT. This gives the protein CASSSGTHMNTEAFF. The chain uses TRBV7-9 and TRBJ1-1; D is possibly TRBD1 (6 bases). The CDR3 is 15 residues long. V was cut by 4 bases and J by 0 bases, with 12 bases left in between. Germline loops: CDR1 SEHNR, CDR2 FQNEAQ (reference sequence).

This sequence joins TRBV5-4 and TRBJ1-4; 7 bases align to TRBD1. The junction had 7 bases not matched to a gene; V was cut back by 3 bases and J by 8 bases. The germline gives CDR1 SGHNT, CDR2 YYREEE (reference sequence). This CDR3 is built from 14 residues. CDR3 loop: CASSSRQGEEKLFF. The CDR3 coding sequence is TGTGCCAGCAGCTCCCGACAGGGAGAAGAAAAACTGTTTTTT. The full variable domain, with the rest looked up from reference TRBV5-4 and TRBJ1-4, is ETGVTQSPTHLIKTRGQQVTLRCSSQSGHNTVSWYQQALGQGPQFIFQYYREEENGRGNFPPRFSGLQFPNYSSELNVNALELDDSALYLCASSSRQGEEKLFFGSGTQLSVL.

This clone was seen a single time. The chain employs TRBV7-6 and TRBJ2-7; 7 bases agree with TRBD1. Trimming removed 5 bases from V and 3 bases from J; junction bases left unmatched: 10. The CDR3 has 15 residues. Germline V gene data show CDR1 as SGHVS and CDR2 as FNYEAQ. DNA of the CDR3: TGTGCCAGCAGCCAAGGGACAGCTCTAAGCTACGAGCAGTACTTC. Protein sequence: CASSQGTALSYEQYF.

The V gene is TRBV2, the J gene TRBJ2-1, with TRBD2 matching over 7 bases. Germline V CDR1 and CDR2: SNHLY, FYNNEI. J was trimmed by 5 bases and V by 8 bases; bases with no gene match: 3. The CDR3 contains 12 residues. This chain's CDR3 is CASLAVNNEQFF. For the CDR3, the DNA is TGTGCCAGCCTAGCGGTCAACAATGAGCAGTTCTTC.

This chain links TRBV3-1 (or the pseudogene TRBV3-2) with TRBJ1-1, with D maybe TRBD1 (5 bases). Germline CDR1 LGHDT, CDR2 YNNKEL (reference sequence). The CDR3 runs to 13 residues. Trimming removed 6 bases at V and 4 bases at J, with 12 bases between. The CDR3: CASSPGRGTEAFF. Here the CDR3 DNA reads TGTGCCAGCAGTCCCGGGAGGGGCACTGAAGCTTTCTTT.

The chain recombines TRBV7-8 with TRBJ1-5; D possibly corresponds to TRBD1 (6 bases). V shed 5 bases and J shed 3 bases, with 14 bases lying between them. The CDR3 consists of 15 residues. Germline loops: CDR1 SGHVS, CDR2 FQNEAQ. CDR3 bases: TGTGCCAGCAGCAGGACGACAGGCCCCAATCAGCCCCAGCATTTT. Translating gives CASSRTTGPNQPQHF.

In this sample, this clone turned up a few times. The chain carries TRBV28 and TRBJ1-1; maybe TRBD1 (6 bases). This CDR3 region has 14 residues. Deletions cut 3 bases from V and 4 bases from J, with 12 bases between. In germline, CDR1 is MDHEN, CDR2 SYDVKM. The CDR3 DNA reads TGTGCCAGCAGTTTCAGGGGAATAGGCACTGAAGCTTTCTTT. It translates to CASSFRGIGTEAFF.

V gene TRBV10-1 combines with J gene TRBJ2-5, with TRBD2 identical over 7 bases. J was trimmed by 5 bases and V by 3 bases; bases with no gene match: 3. The CDR3 covers 13 residues. Germline CDR1 is WNHNN and CDR2 is SYGVQD (reference sequence). The CDR3 DNA reads TGCGCCAGCAGTGATGGGGGGGAGGAGACCCAGTACTTC. This gives the protein CASSDGGEETQYF.

This clone appeared a single time. The chain employs TRBV19 and TRBJ1-5; the match to TRBD1 covers 8 bases. Germline values: CDR1 LNHDA, CDR2 SQIVND (reference sequence). Germline trimming cut 8 bases from V and 0 bases from J; bases unmatched to any gene: 9. The CDR3 contains 16 residues. The CDR3 region is CASSDRGAGSNQPQHF. The CDR3 DNA follows: TGTGCCAGTTCTGACAGGGGCGCTGGTAGCAATCAGCCCCAGCATTTT.

V usage is TRBV28 and J usage is TRBJ1-2; 7 nucleotides agree with TRBD1. From germline, CDR1 is MDHEN and CDR2 SYDVKM. This CDR3 is 12 amino acids long. V lost 8 bases to trimming and J lost 7 bases; unmatched junction nucleotides: 7. CDR3 region: CASQTGTGGYTF. The CDR3, as DNA: TGTGCCAGCCAGACAGGGACCGGTGGCTACACCTTC.

The chain joins TRBV7-6 to TRBJ2-5; 13 bases match TRBD2. This CDR3 has 15 amino acids. J gave up 5 bases and V 4 bases, and 4 bases lay outside the gene matches. Per germline, CDR1 SGHVS and CDR2 FNYEAQ. The CDR3 protein is CASSSLAGGRETQYF. CDR3 nucleotides: TGTGCCAGCAGCTCACTAGCGGGGGGGCGGGAGACCCAGTACTTC. The whole variable domain, remainder taken from reference TRBV7-6 and TRBJ2-5, is GAGVSQSPRYKVTKRGQDVALRCDPISGHVSLYWYRQALGQGPEFLTYFNYEAQQDKSGLPNDRFSAERPEGSISTLTIQRTEQRDSAMYRCASSSLAGGRETQYFGPGTRLLVL.

This clone was seen only once. The rearrangement uses TRBV5-4 and TRBJ2-7; D unresolved. The CDR3 contains 13 residues. The V end lost 2 bases, the J end lost 7 bases, and 13 bases lay between the germline ends. Germline V gene data show CDR1 as SGHNT and CDR2 as YYREEE (reference sequence). The CDR3 protein is CASSFPGEKEQYF. As DNA, the CDR3 is TGTGCCAGCAGCTTTCCAGGCGAAAAAGAGCAGTACTTC.